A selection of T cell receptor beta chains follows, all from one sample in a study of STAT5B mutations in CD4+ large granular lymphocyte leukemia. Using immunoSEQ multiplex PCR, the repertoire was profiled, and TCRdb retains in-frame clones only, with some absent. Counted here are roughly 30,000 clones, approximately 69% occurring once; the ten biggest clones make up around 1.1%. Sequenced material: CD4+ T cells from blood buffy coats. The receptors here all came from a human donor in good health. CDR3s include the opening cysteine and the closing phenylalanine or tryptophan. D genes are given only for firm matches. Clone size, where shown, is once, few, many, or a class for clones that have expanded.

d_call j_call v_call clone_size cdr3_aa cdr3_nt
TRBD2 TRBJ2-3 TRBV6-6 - CASSYGLAGRATQYF TGTGCCAGCAGTTACGGGCTAGCGGGTAGGGCTACGCAGTATTTT
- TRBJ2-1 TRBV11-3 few CASSFFDEQFF TGTGCCAGCAGCTTTTTCGATGAGCAGTTCTTC
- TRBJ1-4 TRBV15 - CATSRGGSNEKLFF TGTGCCACCAGCAGAGGAGGTAGTAATGAAAAACTGTTTTTT
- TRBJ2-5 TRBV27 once CASRAPSSPETQYF TGTGCCAGCAGGGCCCCTAGCTCTCCCGAGACCCAGTACTTC
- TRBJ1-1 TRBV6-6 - CASSNSLRDTEAFF TGTGCCAGCAGCAACAGTCTTCGGGACACTGAAGCTTTCTTT
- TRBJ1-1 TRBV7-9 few CASSLASGTEAFF TGTGCCAGCAGCTTAGCGAGCGGAACTGAAGCTTTCTTT
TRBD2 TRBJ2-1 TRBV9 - CASSLRLAGNEQFF TGTGCCAGCAGCCTCCGGCTAGCGGGCAATGAGCAGTTCTTC
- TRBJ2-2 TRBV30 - CAWSAGDGELFF TGTGCCTGGAGTGCAGGGGACGGGGAGCTGTTTTTT
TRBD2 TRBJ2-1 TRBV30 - CAWSEGLAGRNEQFF TGTGCCTGGAGTGAGGGACTAGCGGGCAGGAATGAGCAGTTCTTC
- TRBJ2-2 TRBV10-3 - CAISVSGAGTGELFF TGTGCCATCAGTGTGTCAGGGGCAGGTACCGGGGAGCTGTTTTTT
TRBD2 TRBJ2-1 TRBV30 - CAWSGTSGRARYNEQFF TGTGCCTGGAGTGGGACTAGCGGGAGGGCCCGCTACAATGAGCAGTTCTTC
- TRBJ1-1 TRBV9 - CASSPGWGGSTEAFF TGTGCCAGCAGTCCCGGGTGGGGAGGGTCCACTGAAGCTTTCTTT
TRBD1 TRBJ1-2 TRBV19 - CATHPGTASFFNYGYTF TGTGCCACCCACCCAGGGACAGCCTCATTCTTTAACTATGGCTACACCTTC
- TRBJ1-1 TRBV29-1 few CSVRGSMNTEAFF TGCAGCGTTCGGGGTTCCATGAACACTGAAGCTTTCTTT
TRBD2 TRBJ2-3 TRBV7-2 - CASSLGGLAETFTDTQYF TGTGCCAGCAGCTTAGGGGGACTAGCGGAGACTTTCACAGATACGCAGTATTTT
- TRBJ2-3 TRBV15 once CATSRDLGAGQDTQYF TGTGCCACCAGCAGAGATCTAGGGGCGGGGCAAGATACGCAGTATTTT
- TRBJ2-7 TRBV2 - CASSQSSYEQYF TGTGCCAGCAGCCAGAGCTCCTACGAGCAGTACTTC
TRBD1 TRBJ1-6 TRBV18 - CASTQGADSPLHF TGTGCCAGCACTCAGGGGGCTGACTCACCCCTCCACTTT